The rows below give T cell receptor beta chains drawn from one sample of a study of blood T cell repertoires in COVID-19. The protocol was immunoSEQ multiplex PCR, while the TCRdb copy is restricted to in-frame clones and leaves out a portion. The repertoire holds around 140,000 clones, with about three quarters as singletons. Source material: peripheral blood. The source is a woman between 55 and 75 years old with acute or convalescent COVID-19. CDR3s include the opening cysteine and the closing phenylalanine or tryptophan. The D gene is left open where the match is weak. A clone size is listed for some rows: how often the clone was seen (once, few, many), or a class if it is expanded.

j_call,cdr3_length,v_call,d_call,clone_size,cdr3_aa,cdr3_nt
TRBJ1-1,15,TRBV5-4,.,.,CASSFFGGVNTEAFF,TGTGCCAGCAGTTTTTTCGGAGGGGTTAACACTGAAGCTTTCTTT
TRBJ1-1,12,TRBV10-1,.,.,CASSESAGEAFF,TGCGCCAGCAGTGAGTCGGCAGGCGAAGCTTTCTTT
TRBJ2-1,12,TRBV12-3/TRBV12-4,.,.,CASRGGRNEQFF,TGTGCCTCACGAGGGGGAAGAAATGAGCAGTTCTTC
TRBJ2-2,18,TRBV7-3,TRBD2,once,CASSLTGTSGANTGELFF,TGTGCCAGCAGCTTAACCGGGACTAGCGGGGCCAACACCGGGGAGCTGTTTTTT
TRBJ2-1,15,TRBV6-5,TRBD2,.,CASRILAGVRNEQFF,TGTGCCAGCAGAATACTAGCGGGAGTGCGGAATGAGCAGTTCTTC
TRBJ1-2,14,TRBV7-2,.,.,CASGTRGRPYGYTF,TGTGCCAGCGGGACTCGGGGCAGGCCCTATGGCTACACCTTC
TRBJ1-6,15,TRBV15,.,.,CATSRDGSAPSPLHF,TGTGCCACCAGCAGGGATGGGAGCGCCCCTTCACCCCTCCACTTT
TRBJ2-7,16,TRBV27,TRBD1,.,CASSLLRDRGTHEQYF,TGTGCCAGCAGTTTATTAAGGGACAGGGGAACCCACGAGCAGTACTTC
TRBJ1-2,11,TRBV5-4,.,few,CASSSVYGYTF,TGTGCCAGCAGCTCAGTCTATGGCTACACCTTC
TRBJ2-5,14,TRBV10-3,TRBD2,.,CAIRSGTRGETQYF,TGTGCCATCAGATCCGGGACTAGAGGAGAGACCCAGTACTTC
TRBJ1-1,16,TRBV5-1,TRBD1,.,CASSWTGTGVNTEAFF,TGCGCCAGCAGTTGGACCGGGACAGGGGTAAACACTGAAGCTTTCTTT
TRBJ1-1,15,TRBV27,.,few,CASSIQYRVLSEAFF,TGTGCCAGCAGTATACAGTACAGAGTGTTGTCTGAAGCTTTCTTT
TRBJ1-6,14,TRBV5-6,.,.,CASSLIGNNSPLHF,TGTGCCAGCAGCTTGATCGGTAATAATTCACCCCTCCACTTT
TRBJ1-5,13,TRBV12-3/TRBV12-4,TRBD1,.,CASRPTGEQPQHF,TGTGCCAGCAGGCCCACAGGGGAGCAGCCCCAGCATTTT
TRBJ1-5,14,TRBV27,.,.,CASSLPGLNQPQHF,TGTGCCAGCAGTTTACCGGGTCTCAATCAGCCCCAGCATTTT
TRBJ1-6,14,TRBV2,TRBD1,.,CASSGSRGNSPLHF,TGTGCCAGCAGTGGGTCCAGGGGGAATTCACCCCTCCACTTT
TRBJ2-7,16,TRBV28,.,.,CASSYLAGSLTYEQYF,TGTGCCAGCAGTTATTTGGCGGGATCCCTCACCTACGAGCAGTACTTC
TRBJ2-3,13,TRBV6-5,.,.,CASMGKSTDTQYF,TGTGCCAGCATGGGCAAGTCCACAGATACGCAGTATTTT
TRBJ2-6,19,TRBV7-9,TRBD1,.,CASSGTGTGGVYGANVLTF,TGTGCCAGCAGCGGTACCGGGACAGGGGGCGTCTATGGGGCCAACGTCCTGACTTTC
TRBJ1-3,12,TRBV12-3/TRBV12-4,.,few,CASSFSGNTIYF,TGTGCCAGCAGTTTTTCAGGAAACACCATATATTTT
TRBJ2-7,14,TRBV9,TRBD2,few,CASSPPGLIYEQYF,TGTGCCAGCAGCCCTCCGGGACTAATATACGAGCAGTACTTC
TRBJ2-7,11,TRBV20-1,.,.,CSAPGAYEQYF,TGCAGTGCTCCGGGAGCCTACGAGCAGTACTTC
TRBJ2-7,15,TRBV4-2,TRBD1,.,CASSQGDRGSYEQYF,TGTGCCAGCAGCCAAGGCGACAGGGGAAGCTACGAGCAGTACTTC
TRBJ2-5,14,TRBV4-1,TRBD2,.,CASSQLAGQETQYF,TGCGCCAGCAGCCAACTAGCGGGACAAGAGACCCAGTACTTC
TRBJ2-2,15,TRBV6-5,TRBD1,.,CASSPDRGEAGELFF,TGTGCCAGCAGTCCTGACAGGGGAGAGGCCGGGGAGCTGTTTTTT
TRBJ1-6,12,TRBV6-1,.,.,CASSDGNSPLHF,TGTGCCAGCAGTGACGGGAATTCACCCCTCCACTTT
TRBJ2-1,13,TRBV7-3,.,few,CASSRDSYNEQFF,TGTGCCAGCAGCCGGGACTCCTACAATGAGCAGTTCTTC
TRBJ1-4,15,TRBV2,TRBD1,.,CASMERDRVNEKLFF,TGTGCCAGCATGGAACGAGACAGGGTTAATGAAAAACTGTTTTTT
TRBJ2-1,15,TRBV12-1,.,.,CASSSSPNVHNEQFF,TGTGCTAGCAGCTCTAGTCCCAACGTACACAATGAGCAGTTCTTC
TRBJ1-1,14,TRBV11-2,.,.,CASSQTRMNTEAFF,TGTGCCAGCAGCCAGACACGGATGAACACTGAAGCTTTCTTT
TRBJ2-2,17,TRBV19,.,.,CASYTFGGLQNTGELFF,.
TRBJ2-7,15,TRBV2,TRBD1,.,CASSGASGTANEQYF,TGTGCCAGCAGTGGAGCGTCCGGGACAGCGAACGAGCAGTACTTC
TRBJ2-1,15,TRBV13,TRBD2,.,CASSITGTRNNEQFF,TGTGCCAGCAGCATTACCGGGACTAGGAATAATGAGCAGTTCTTC
TRBJ2-7,16,TRBV28,.,.,CASSLSLGSQHYEQYF,TGTGCCAGCAGTTTATCCCTAGGCAGCCAACACTACGAGCAGTACTTC
TRBJ2-1,14,TRBV3-1/TRBV3-2,TRBD2,.,CASSQKGLLNEQFF,TGTGCCAGCAGCCAAAAGGGACTACTCAATGAGCAGTTCTTC
TRBJ1-5,19,TRBV19,TRBD1,few,CASKYGAGQGVNSNQPQHF,TGTGCCAGTAAATACGGGGCAGGGCAGGGGGTTAATAGCAATCAGCCCCAGCATTTT
TRBJ2-3,13,TRBV10-3,.,.,CAISPPGTDTQYF,TGTGCCATCAGCCCTCCGGGCACAGATACGCAGTATTTT
TRBJ2-1,16,TRBV19,TRBD2,.,CASSMLAGVSYNEQFF,TGTGCCAGTAGTATGCTAGCGGGAGTCTCCTACAATGAGCAGTTCTTC
TRBJ2-1,12,TRBV2,.,.,CAIRRGHNEQFF,TGTGCCATAAGGAGGGGTCACAATGAGCAGTTCTTC
TRBJ1-5,18,TRBV30,TRBD1,.,CAWSVRTRGLRGNQPQHF,TGTGCCTGGAGTGTCAGGACCAGGGGGCTAAGGGGCAATCAGCCCCAGCATTTT
TRBJ2-2,15,TRBV6-5,.,.,CASVRTASSTGELFF,TGTGCCAGCGTGAGGACAGCCTCCAGCACCGGGGAGCTGTTTTTT
TRBJ2-7,14,TRBV6-5,.,.,CASTQLGSPYEQYF,TGTGCCAGCACCCAACTAGGTTCTCCCTACGAGCAGTACTTC